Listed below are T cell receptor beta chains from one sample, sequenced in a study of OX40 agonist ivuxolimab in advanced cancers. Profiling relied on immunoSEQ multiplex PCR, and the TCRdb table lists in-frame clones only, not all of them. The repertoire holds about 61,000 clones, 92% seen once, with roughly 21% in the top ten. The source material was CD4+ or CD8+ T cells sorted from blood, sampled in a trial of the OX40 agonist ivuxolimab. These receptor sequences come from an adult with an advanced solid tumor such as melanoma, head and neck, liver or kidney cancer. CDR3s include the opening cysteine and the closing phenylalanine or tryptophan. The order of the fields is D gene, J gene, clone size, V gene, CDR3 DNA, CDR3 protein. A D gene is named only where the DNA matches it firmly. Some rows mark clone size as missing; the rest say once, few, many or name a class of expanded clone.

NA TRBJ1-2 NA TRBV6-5 TGTGCCAGCAGCCCTACTCCCTCCGGACACTATGGCTACACCTTC CASSPTPSGHYGYTF
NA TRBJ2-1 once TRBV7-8 TGTGCCAGCCGGACAGACAACAATGAGCAGTTCTTC CASRTDNNEQFF
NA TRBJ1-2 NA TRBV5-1 TGCGCCAGCAGCTTGGGGACAGCCGTCTATGGCTACACCTTC CASSLGTAVYGYTF
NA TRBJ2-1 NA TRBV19 TGTGCCAGTAGTAGGCTATTCCGGGGATCCTACAATGAGCAGTTCTTC CASSRLFRGSYNEQFF
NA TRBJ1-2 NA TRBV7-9 TGTGCCAGCAGCTTAGAGAGCAGGGTCGGCTACACCTTC CASSLESRVGYTF
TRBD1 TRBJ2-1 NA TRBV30 TGTGCCTGGAGCGGACAGGATTCCTACAATGAGCAGTTCTTC CAWSGQDSYNEQFF
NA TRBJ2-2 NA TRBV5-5 TGTGCCAGCTCCTGGGAGCTAGCGAACGCCGGGGAGCTGTTTTTT CASSWELANAGELFF
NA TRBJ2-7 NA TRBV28 TGTGCCAGCAGTTTTCCCGGCTACGAGCAGTACTTC CASSFPGYEQYF
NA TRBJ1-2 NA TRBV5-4 TGTGCCAGCAGCTTTGGGCGGGGGCAGGGCTACACCTTC CASSFGRGQGYTF
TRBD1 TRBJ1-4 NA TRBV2 TGTGCCAGCAGGTGGACAGGGGGCGGTGAAAAACTGTTTTTT CASRWTGGGEKLFF
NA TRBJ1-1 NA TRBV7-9 TGTGCCAGCAGCTTTGTGGTGACTGAAGCTTTCTTT CASSFVVTEAFF
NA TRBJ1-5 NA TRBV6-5 TGTGCCAGCAGCCTCTCCGGGGGCAAAAATCAGCCCCAGCATTTT CASSLSGGKNQPQHF
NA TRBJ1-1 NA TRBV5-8 TGTGCCAGCAGCTTGGATCAGGGTGAAACTGAAGCTTTCTTT CASSLDQGETEAFF
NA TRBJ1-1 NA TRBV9 TGTGCCAGCACTGCCCCGAGTGACTTGAATGAAGCTTTCTTT CASTAPSDLNEAFF
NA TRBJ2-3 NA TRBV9 TGTGCCAGCAGCCTGGGGACAAAAAGCACAGATACGCAGTATTTT CASSLGTKSTDTQYF
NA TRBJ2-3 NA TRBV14 TGTGCCAGCAGCCAAGCGTTTCCGACAGATACGCAGTATTTT CASSQAFPTDTQYF
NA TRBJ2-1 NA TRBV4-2 TGTGCCAGCAGCCAAGAAAGAACGGGGGGCCCTTTCAATGAGCAGTTCTTC CASSQERTGGPFNEQFF
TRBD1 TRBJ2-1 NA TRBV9 TGTGCCAGCAGCTATACCACGGGGACAGGGTATTACAATGAGCAGTTCTTC CASSYTTGTGYYNEQFF
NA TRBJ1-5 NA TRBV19 TGTGCCAGTAGTCTTACTAGCAATCAGCCCCAGCATTTT CASSLTSNQPQHF
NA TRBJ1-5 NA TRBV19 TGTGCCAGTAGAATTGGAGTGATTAGCAATCAGCCCCAGCATTTT CASRIGVISNQPQHF
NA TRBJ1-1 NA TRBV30 TGTGCCTGGAGTATCTTGCAGCAGAGGGGCACTGAAGCTTTCTTT CAWSILQQRGTEAFF
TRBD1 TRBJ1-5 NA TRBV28 TGTGCCAGCAGTTTTGACCAGGGGGCGCATCAGCCCCAGCATTTT CASSFDQGAHQPQHF
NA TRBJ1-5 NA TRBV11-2 TGTGCCAGCAGCTTAGCCGGCGGCCCCAATCAGCCCCAGCATTTT CASSLAGGPNQPQHF
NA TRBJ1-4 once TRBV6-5 TGTGCCAGCAGGCCTTCCACAGGGACTGAAAAACTGTTTTTT CASRPSTGTEKLFF
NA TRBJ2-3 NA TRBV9 TGTGCCAGCAGCGTAGCTAGATTCACAGATACGCAGTATTTT CASSVARFTDTQYF
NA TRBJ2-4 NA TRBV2 TGTGCCACCGTTATGAACGGCCCGACGGGGGACAAAAACATTCAGTACTTC CATVMNGPTGDKNIQYF
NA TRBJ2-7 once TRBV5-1 TGCGCCAGCAGTCTTCCGACAGGGAGGTCCGACTACGAGCAGTACTTC CASSLPTGRSDYEQYF
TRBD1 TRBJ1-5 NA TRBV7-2 TGTGCCAGCAGCTTAGTGGGGACAGGGGGCCCCAATCAGCCCCAGCATTTT CASSLVGTGGPNQPQHF
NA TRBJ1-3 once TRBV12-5 TGTGCTAGTGGTCGTACCCAGGACACCATATATTTT CASGRTQDTIYF
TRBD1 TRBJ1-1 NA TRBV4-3 TGCGCCAGCAGCCAAGAAACAGGGGGCACGGAGGTGAACACTGAAGCTTTCTTT CASSQETGGTEVNTEAFF
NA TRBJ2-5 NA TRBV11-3 TGTGCCAGCAGCTTTGCCGGGCCCGCGGCCCAGTACTTC CASSFAGPAAQYF
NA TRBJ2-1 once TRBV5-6 TGTGCCAGCAGGGACCGATTCTCCTACAATGAGCAGTTCTTC CASRDRFSYNEQFF
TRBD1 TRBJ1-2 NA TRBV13 TGTGCCAGCAGCTTAGGAGGACAGGGGAACTATGGCTACACCTTC CASSLGGQGNYGYTF
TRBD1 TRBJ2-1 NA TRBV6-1 TGTGCCAGCAGTGAAGAGGCGACAGGGTTTGGAAATGAGCAGTTCTTC CASSEEATGFGNEQFF
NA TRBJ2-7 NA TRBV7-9 TGTGCCAGCAGCCCATCGGCGAGCTCCTACGAGCAGTACTTC CASSPSASSYEQYF
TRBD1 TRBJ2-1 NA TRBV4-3 TGCGCCAGCAGCCAAGTGGGACAGGTCTATGAGCAGTTCTTC CASSQVGQVYEQFF
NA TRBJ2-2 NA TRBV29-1 TGCAGCGTTGCGCGCCGCACCGGGGAGCTGTTTTTT CSVARRTGELFF